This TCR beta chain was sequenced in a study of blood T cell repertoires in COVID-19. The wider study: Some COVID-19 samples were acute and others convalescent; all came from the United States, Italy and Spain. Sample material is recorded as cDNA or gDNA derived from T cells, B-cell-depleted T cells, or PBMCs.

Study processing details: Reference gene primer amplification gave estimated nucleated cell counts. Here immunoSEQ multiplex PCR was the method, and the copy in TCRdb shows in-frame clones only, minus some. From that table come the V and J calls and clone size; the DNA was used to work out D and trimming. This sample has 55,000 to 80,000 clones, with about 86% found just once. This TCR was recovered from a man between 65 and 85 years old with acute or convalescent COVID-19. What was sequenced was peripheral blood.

The CDR3 reads CATTTAGGSYNEQFF. CDR3 sequence (DNA): TGTGCCACCACCACGGCGGGAGGTTCCTACAATGAGCAGTTCTTC. The chain recombines TRBV24-1 with TRBJ2-1, with TRBD2 matching over 8 bases. Germline V lookup: CDR1 KGHDR, CDR2 SFDVKD. This CDR3 has 15 residues. V dropped 8 bases and J dropped 1; count of bases not matched to a gene: 6.